These 26 T cell receptor beta chains originate from one sample sequenced in a study of T cell responses to AZD1222 COVID-19 vaccine. The table came from immunoSEQ multiplex PCR; TCRdb's copy has only in-frame clones and leaves some out. The table has 90,000 to 130,000 clones, roughly 92% seen once. The material was peripheral blood, obtained 28 days after the second AZD1222 dose. These receptors originate from an adult who received the AZD1222 COVID-19 vaccine.

The rearrangement links TRBV7-8 to TRBJ2-7; a possible D gene is TRBD2 (5 bases). Germline CDR1 SGHVS, CDR2 FQNEAQ. The V and J ends lost 2 bases and 3 bases respectively, with 11 bases between them. The length of the CDR3 is 14 residues. The DNA of the CDR3 is TGTGCCAGCAGCTTAATGCGGGCAGGCTACGAGCAGTACTTC. It encodes CASSLMRAGYEQYF.

Written as DNA, the CDR3 is TGTGCCAGCAGCCAAGGACTTACAGAGACCCAGTACTTC. Its translation is CASSQGLTETQYF. The rearrangement uses TRBV11-3 and TRBJ2-5; D possibly corresponds to TRBD2 (5 bases). Germline V CDR1 and CDR2: SGHNT, YENEEA. The CDR3 is 13 residues long. Trimming removed 5 bases at V and 4 bases at J, with 11 bases between. Supplemented by reference TRBV11-3 and TRBJ2-5, the full variable domain reads EAGVVQSPRYKIIEKKQPVAFWCNPISGHNTLYWYLQNLGQGPELLIRYENEEAVDDSQLPKDRFSAERLKGVDSTLKIQPAELGDSAVYLCASSQGLTETQYFGPGTRLLVL.

This clone was detected once. The CDR3 region has the DNA TGTGCCAGCAGTCGGCCCGGGACAGGCGCCTACGAGCAGTACTTC. Encoded protein: CASSRPGTGAYEQYF. The chain uses TRBV7-2 and TRBJ2-7, with TRBD1 matching over 8 bases. The V gene end was trimmed by 6 bases and the J gene end by 2 bases; junction bases not matched to a gene: 9. Germline-derived CDR1 and CDR2 are SGHTA and FQGNSA. The CDR3 runs to 15 residues.

The chain couples TRBV9 to TRBJ1-4; no firm D call. Germline CDR1 is SGDLS and CDR2 is YYNGEE. V lost 0 bases to trimming and J lost 8 bases, with 14 bases between them. This CDR3 region has 15 residues. The CDR3: CASSVDPGGWEKLFF. The DNA for the CDR3 is TGTGCCAGCAGCGTAGATCCAGGAGGGTGGGAAAAACTGTTTTTT.

This clone was observed a single time. This chain uses TRBV2 with TRBJ2-7; D assignment may be TRBD1 or TRBD2 (5 bases each). In germline, CDR1 is SNHLY, CDR2 FYNNEI. V was trimmed by 7 bases and J by 2 bases, leaving 9 bases between them. CDR3 length: 12 residues. The CDR3 region is CASNGGAYEQYF. The CDR3 DNA follows: TGTGCCAGCAATGGGGGTGCCTACGAGCAGTACTTC.

This clone was seen only once. The V gene is TRBV9, the J gene TRBJ1-2, with D uncertain. Germline CDR1 reads SGDLS; CDR2 reads YYNGEE. This CDR3 contains 16 residues. Trimming pared 0 bases from V and 5 bases from J, leaving 17 bases between. The CDR3 sequence is CASSVARRPEEYGYTF. CDR3 coding DNA: TGTGCCAGCAGCGTAGCCCGCAGACCGGAAGAATATGGCTACACCTTC. The full variable domain, completed using reference TRBV9 and TRBJ1-2, is DSGVTQTPKHLITATGQRVTLRCSPRSGDLSVYWYQQSLDQGLQFLIQYYNGEERAKGNILERFSAQQFPDLHSELNLSSLELGDSALYFCASSVARRPEEYGYTFGSGTRLTVV.

The chain links TRBV2 to TRBJ2-7; no firm D call. V was shortened by 6 bases and J by 2 bases, with 14 bases between the two germline ends. In germline, CDR1 is SNHLY, CDR2 FYNNEI. The CDR3 is 14 residues long. This chain's CDR3 is CASRTSLSAYEQYF. DNA of the CDR3: TGTGCCAGCAGGACCTCGTTATCAGCCTACGAGCAGTACTTC.

The V and J genes are TRBV3-1 (or the pseudogene TRBV3-2) and TRBJ1-2; D call uncertain. Germline V gene lookup returns CDR1 LGHDT and CDR2 YNNKEL (reference sequence). CDR3 length: 13 residues. The V gene lost 3 bases and the J gene lost 7 bases, with 12 bases spanning the gap. The CDR3 coding sequence is TGTGCCAGCAGCCACCTCATGGGAGCTGGCTACACCTTC. Translating it yields CASSHLMGAGYTF.

This chain links TRBV7-2 with TRBJ2-3, with 8 nucleotides matching TRBD2. Germline V gene data show CDR1 as SGHTA and CDR2 as FQGNSA. The V segment lost 4 bases and the J segment 4 bases; nucleotides outside the gene matches: 7. The CDR3 is made up of 15 amino acids. This chain's CDR3 is CASSSSGLAPDTQYF. Here the CDR3 DNA reads TGTGCCAGCAGCTCGTCTGGACTAGCCCCAGATACGCAGTATTTT.

This chain connects TRBV10-3 to TRBJ1-3; D is perhaps TRBD1 (5 bases). Germline-derived CDR1 and CDR2 are ENHRY and SYGVKD. The CDR3 covers 15 residues. Trimming took off 9 bases at V and 4 bases at J, with 19 bases between the two ends. The CDR3 loop reads CAMARGDREGNTIYF. CDR3 DNA sequence: TGTGCCATGGCTAGGGGTGACAGAGAAGGAAACACCATATATTTT.

This chain uses TRBV19 with TRBJ2-7; possibly TRBD2 for D (5 bases). The CDR3 is 14 residues long. Germline CDR1 and CDR2: LNHDA and SQIVND (reference sequence). With 6 bases removed from V and 7 bases from J, the gap between germline ends came to 19 bases. In DNA form, the CDR3 reads TGTGCCAGTAGCCCAGGAGGTCCTTCGGGAGAGCAGTACTTC. It is translated as CASSPGGPSGEQYF.

The CDR3 sequence is CATPDWTDTQYF. As DNA, the CDR3 is TGTGCCACCCCGGATTGGACAGATACGCAGTATTTT. V is TRBV6-5 and J is TRBJ2-3; D gene uncertain. Trimming stripped 10 bases from V and 3 bases from J, with 11 bases between. This CDR3 is built from 12 residues. CDR1 and CDR2 from the germline V gene are MNHEY and SVGAGI.

The chain joins TRBV28 to TRBJ1-5; D possibly corresponds to TRBD1 (6 bases). Germline CDR1 and CDR2: MDHEN and SYDVKM. V was shortened by 6 bases and J by 6 bases, with 15 bases between the two germline ends. The CDR3 length is 14 residues. CDR3 amino acids: CASSRTMGAQPQHF. The DNA of the CDR3 is TGTGCCAGCAGCAGGACGATGGGGGCTCAGCCCCAGCATTTT.

The J gene is TRBJ2-1, the V gene TRBV5-4, with TRBD1 matching 8 bases. The V and J ends lost 0 bases and 2 bases, in that order; junction bases with no gene match: 1. Germline CDR1 reads SGHNT; CDR2 reads YYREEE (reference sequence). The CDR3 runs to 15 residues. CDR3 sequence: CASSLGTGTYNEQFF. The CDR3 DNA follows: TGTGCCAGCAGCTTGGGGACAGGGACCTACAATGAGCAGTTCTTC.

This clone appeared once. The V call is TRBV7-2, the J call TRBJ2-7; perhaps TRBD2 as D (6 bases). Germline assignment: CDR1 SGHTA and CDR2 FQGNSA. The CDR3 length is 15 residues. Trimming took 1 base from V and 1 from J, leaving 11 bases between them. The CDR3 nucleotides read TGTGCCAGCAGCTTAGGAAGGGGAGGTTCCTACGAGCAGTACTTC. Protein sequence: CASSLGRGGSYEQYF. The entire variable domain, with the rest obtained from reference TRBV7-2 and TRBJ2-7, is as follows: GAGVSQSPSNKVTEKGKDVELRCDPISGHTALYWYRQSLGQGLEFLIYFQGNSAPDKSGLPSDRFSAERTGGSVSTLTIQRTQQEDSAVYLCASSLGRGGSYEQYFGPGTRLTVT.

The chain is built from TRBV24-1 and TRBJ2-5; no firm D call. Germline CDR1 and CDR2: KGHDR and SFDVKD. V was pared by 9 bases and J by 4 bases, with 14 bases between. This CDR3 spans 13 amino acids. CDR3 DNA: TGTGCCACCGGCTCGAGAAGGCGAGAGACCCAGTACTTC. Protein: CATGSRRRETQYF.

The chain has TRBV5-4 and TRBJ1-1; D not certain. V lost 4 bases and J lost 4, with 14 bases in between. The germline V gene encodes CDR1 SGHNT and CDR2 YYREEE (reference sequence). The CDR3 covers 14 residues. CDR3 bases: TGTGCCAGCAGCCCTGTATTGCTAAGCACTGAAGCTTTCTTT. Amino acid sequence: CASSPVLLSTEAFF.

The rearrangement joins TRBV2 to TRBJ1-4; 9 bases line up with TRBD1. V trimming: 7 bases; J trimming: 8 bases; junction bases outside the gene matches: 8. The CDR3 loop spans 14 amino acids. The germline gives CDR1 SNHLY, CDR2 FYNNEI. CDR3 DNA: TGTGCCAGCACCGACAGGGGACAGGGAGAAAAACTGTTTTTT. Translation gives CASTDRGQGEKLFF.

This chain connects TRBV28 to TRBJ1-5; the D is unclear. The CDR3 consists of 12 residues. The germline gives CDR1 MDHEN, CDR2 SYDVKM. V shed 8 bases and J shed 2 bases, with 7 bases lying between them. The CDR3 reads CASPSGNQPQHF. The CDR3, as DNA: TGTGCCAGCCCCTCGGGCAATCAGCCCCAGCATTTT. Using reference TRBV28 and TRBJ1-5 for the parts outside the CDR3, the full variable domain is DVKVTQSSRYLVKRTGEKVFLECVQDMDHENMFWYRQDPGLGLRLIYFSYDVKMKEKGDIPEGYSVSREKKERFSLILESASTNQTSMYLCASPSGNQPQHFGDGTRLSIL.

The chain uses TRBV11-3 and TRBJ2-3; 7 positions agree with TRBD2. The CDR3 covers 13 residues. V lost 5 bases to trimming and J lost 6 bases; unmatched junction nucleotides: 5. Germline V lookup: CDR1 SGHNT, CDR2 YENEEA. CDR3 region: CASSGRGVDTQYF. The DNA of the CDR3 is TGTGCCAGCAGCGGCCGGGGGGTGGATACGCAGTATTTT.

This rearrangement joins TRBV27 to TRBJ2-5, with D unresolved. The V and J ends lost 1 base and 4 bases respectively, with 10 bases between them. From germline, CDR1 is MNHEY and CDR2 SMNVEV (reference sequence). This CDR3 region has 14 residues. CDR3 in amino acids: CASSLFGRLETQYF. The CDR3 bases are TGTGCCAGCAGTTTATTCGGACGCCTAGAGACCCAGTACTTC.

Here the CDR3 reads CASSQDYGTGGSGNTIYF. In DNA form, the CDR3 reads TGCGCCAGCAGCCAAGATTACGGGACAGGGGGCTCTGGAAACACCATATATTTT. The chain carries TRBV4-3 and TRBJ1-3, with 11 bases that match TRBD1. Unmatched junction bases numbered 4, after V lost 0 bases and J lost 0 bases. Per the germline V gene, CDR1 is LGHNA and CDR2 is YSLEER. The CDR3 is made up of 18 amino acids.

The chain links TRBV29-1 to TRBJ1-1; the D gene is possibly TRBD1 (6 bases). The CDR3 contains 18 residues. CDR1 is SQVTM, CDR2 ANQGSEA, per germline. V shed 1 base and J shed 4 bases, with 25 bases lying between them. DNA of the CDR3: TGCAGCGTTGAAGGGGGGGCAGGGTACACCCCGGCGGGCACTGAAGCTTTCTTT. This sequence encodes CSVEGGAGYTPAGTEAFF.

This chain uses TRBV10-3 with TRBJ1-4, with D possibly being TRBD1 (5 bases). The CDR3 spans 13 residues. Germline CDR1 and CDR2: ENHRY and SYGVKD. V dropped 6 bases and J dropped 4 bases, with 9 bases sitting between them. CDR3 nucleotides: TGTGCCATCAGGGCTGACAGTAATGAAAAACTGTTTTTT. Translation: CAIRADSNEKLFF.

The chain joins TRBV4-1 to TRBJ2-1; TRBD2 agrees at 10 bases. The CDR3 has 17 amino acids. Germline CDR1 MGHRA, CDR2 YSYEKL. The J segment lost 2 bases and the V segment lost 0 bases, leaving 4 bases of the junction unmatched. CDR3 DNA: TGCGCCAGCAGCCAAGATACTAGCGGGGACACCTACAATGAGCAGTTCTTC. Protein: CASSQDTSGDTYNEQFF.

This clone has only a few counts. This chain connects TRBV19 to TRBJ1-1; weak D call: TRBD1 (5 bases). CDR1 and CDR2 from the germline V gene are LNHDA and SQIVND (reference sequence). This CDR3 is 13 amino acids long. With 10 bases removed from V and 4 bases from J, the gap between germline ends came to 16 bases. CDR3 bases: TGTGCCACCGCGCGGGGAGGGGTCACTGAAGCTTTCTTT. Its translation is CATARGGVTEAFF.